This passage covers 5 T cell receptor beta chains from one sample sequenced in a study of regulatory T cells in long-lasting Graves disease. Regarding time point: newly diagnosed GD, antithyroid drugs for less than 3 months. Preparation of the TCR library used RNA extracted from PBMCs. Assembly of TCR beta libraries relied on iRepertoire HTBI primers together with Arm-PCR of CDR3 regions. TCRdb reprocessed the multiplex PCR reads via MiXCR and lists one record per CDR3 protein. This table holds approximately 390,000 distinct CDR3 sequences, around 16% found once. These records were also assigned to another study, of T cells in Graves' hyperthyroidism and ophthalmopathy.

Sequenced material: peripheral blood mononuclear cells (PBMCs), taken at new diagnosis, from a patient treated with antithyroid drugs. Receptor source: a woman younger than 35 with Graves disease.

This clonotype turned up a few times. CDR3 protein: CSALKLNTEAFF. In DNA, the CDR3 is TGCAGCGCCCTCAAACTAAACACTGAAGCTTTCTTT. The chain combines TRBV29-1 with TRBJ1-1; the D is unclear. The CDR3 is 12 residues long. Germline V gene sequence: CDR1 SQVTM, CDR2 ANQGSEA. Trimming stripped 7 bases from V and 2 bases from J, with 11 bases between.

This rearrangement joins TRBV7-2 to TRBJ2-7, with 13 nucleotides matching TRBD2. The CDR3 runs 15 residues. V was pared by 4 bases and J by 4 bases, with 4 bases of the junction left unmatched. Germline values: CDR1 SGHTA, CDR2 FQGNSA. This CDR3 is CASSYPGLAGYEQYF. Here the CDR3 DNA reads TGTGCCAGCAGCTACCCGGGACTAGCGGGATACGAGCAGTACTTC.

This clonotype occurred a few times. V usage is TRBV30 and J usage is TRBJ2-5; D is possibly TRBD1 (6 bases). From germline, CDR1 is GTSNPN and CDR2 SVGIG (reference sequence). The CDR3 extends over 16 amino acids. V dropped 2 bases and J dropped 2 bases, with 18 bases sitting between them. The CDR3 nucleotides read TGTGCCTGGAGTATAGGTAGGGGGAAAGTACAAGAGACCCAGTACTTC. This translates into CAWSIGRGKVQETQYF.

This clonotype came up many times. The chain combines TRBV11-2 with TRBJ1-1; D may be TRBD1 (6 bases). Trimming removed 4 bases from V and 4 bases from J, with 13 bases in between. Per the germline V gene, CDR1 is SGHAT and CDR2 is FQNNGV. The CDR3 is 14 amino acids. CDR3 DNA: TGTGCCAGCAGCTACCGACAGGCACCCACTGAAGCTTTCTTT. Translating gives CASSYRQAPTEAFF. Full variable domain (missing parts from reference TRBV11-2 and TRBJ1-1): EAGVAQSPRYKIIEKRQSVAFWCNPISGHATLYWYQQILGQGPKLLIQFQNNGVVDDSQLPKDRFSAERLKGVDSTLKIQPAKLEDSAVYLCASSYRQAPTEAFFGQGTRLTVV.

In its sample, this clonotype was seen many times. This rearrangement joins TRBV3-1 to TRBJ1-1; D unclear. The V and J ends lost 2 bases and 6 bases respectively, with 10 bases between them. Germline CDR1 LGHDT, CDR2 YNNKEL (reference sequence). The CDR3 totals 13 residues. CDR3 sequence reads: CASSQSSPAEAFF. DNA for the CDR3: TGTGCCAGCAGCCAATCCTCACCCGCTGAAGCTTTCTTT.